A selection of T cell receptor beta chains follows, all from one sample in a study of blood T cell repertoires in COVID-19. Libraries were prepared by immunoSEQ multiplex PCR; TCRdb keeps only in-frame clonotypes and omits some of them. The table has roughly 83,000 clones, 85% to 90% seen once. Sequenced material: peripheral blood. The source is a man older than 75 with active or convalescent COVID-19. CDR3s include the opening cysteine and the closing phenylalanine or tryptophan. A D gene is named only where the DNA matches it firmly. Some rows mark clone size as missing; the rest say once, few, many or name a class of expanded clone.

CDR3aa	CDR3nt	j_gene	d_gene	abundance	v_gene
CASSLRVHQGTEAFF	TGTGCCAGTAGTCTCAGGGTTCATCAAGGGACTGAAGCTTTCTTT	TRBJ1-1	NA	NA	TRBV19
CASSSGQVATEAFF	TGTGCCAGCAGCTCGGGACAGGTTGCCACTGAAGCTTTCTTT	TRBJ1-1	TRBD1	NA	TRBV7-9
CASRTGTNTGELFF	TGCGCCAGCAGGACCGGGACGAACACCGGGGAGCTGTTTTTT	TRBJ2-2	NA	NA	TRBV5-1
CASSPRQGGNIQYF	TGTGCCAGCAGCCCGCGACAGGGTGGAAACATTCAGTACTTC	TRBJ2-4	TRBD1	once	TRBV11-2
CASSPLDRQKNQPQHF	TGTGCCAGCTCACCACTCGACAGACAGAAAAATCAGCCCCAGCATTTT	TRBJ1-5	NA	NA	TRBV18
CASSPGGPSIEQFF	TGTGCCAGCAGCCCGGGAGGGCCTTCAATTGAGCAGTTCTTC	TRBJ2-1	TRBD2	NA	TRBV5-4
CASSNIGTGRTDTQYF	TGTGCCAGCTCAAATATCGGGACAGGGAGGACAGATACGCAGTATTTT	TRBJ2-3	TRBD1	once	TRBV18
CASSPQGLANEQFF	TGTGCCAGCTCACCCCAGGGACTAGCGAATGAGCAGTTCTTC	TRBJ2-1	TRBD2	NA	TRBV18
CASQAGGYSGYTF	TGTGCCAGCCAGGCAGGGGGCTACTCTGGCTACACCTTC	TRBJ1-2	TRBD1	NA	TRBV27
CASSQDAGAAGELFF	TGTGCCAGCAGCCAAGATGCGGGAGCGGCCGGGGAGCTGTTTTTT	TRBJ2-2	TRBD2	NA	TRBV3-1/TRBV3-2
CASSYSPGTGSEKLFF	TGTGCCAGCAGTTACTCGCCCGGGACAGGGAGCGAAAAACTGTTTTTT	TRBJ1-4	TRBD1	NA	TRBV6-5
CASSDRRGSSYNEQFF	TGTGCCAGCAGTGATCGTCGCGGGAGCTCCTACAATGAGCAGTTCTTC	TRBJ2-1	TRBD2	NA	TRBV2
CASSFLPGTMNNEQFF	TGCGCCAGCAGCTTTCTCCCCGGGACTATGAACAATGAGCAGTTCTTC	TRBJ2-1	TRBD2	NA	TRBV5-1
CASSAPTGGSLNIQYF	TGTGCCAGCAGTGCCCCGACAGGGGGTTCGTTAAACATTCAGTACTTC	TRBJ2-4	TRBD1	NA	TRBV6-2/TRBV6-3
CASSEGFGRGRGNTIYF	TGTGCCAGCAGTGAAGGTTTTGGCAGGGGTCGTGGAAACACCATATATTTT	TRBJ1-3	NA	NA	TRBV6-1
CASSQTGAGYTF	TGTGCCAGCTCACAGACAGGGGCTGGCTACACCTTC	TRBJ1-2	TRBD1	NA	TRBV18
CASSEWRSGTEAFF	TGTGCCAGCAGTGAATGGCGGTCGGGGACTGAAGCTTTCTTT	TRBJ1-1	NA	NA	TRBV2
CASSWQTNEKLFF	TGTGCCAGCAGTTGGCAGACTAATGAAAAACTGTTTTTT	TRBJ1-4	NA	once	TRBV11-2
CASSSGQGRRNYGYTF	TGTGCCAGTAGTAGTGGACAGGGTCGGCGTAACTATGGCTACACCTTC	TRBJ1-2	TRBD1	NA	TRBV19
CASSQGAREKLFF	TGTGCCAGCAGTCAAGGGGCGCGGGAAAAACTGTTTTTT	TRBJ1-4	NA	NA	TRBV12-3/TRBV12-4
CASSFIGGVETQYF	TGTGCCAGCAGTTTTATAGGAGGGGTTGAGACCCAGTACTTC	TRBJ2-5	NA	few	TRBV28
CASSRGQPPETQYF	TGTGCCAGCTCCCGCGGACAGCCACCAGAGACCCAGTACTTC	TRBJ2-5	NA	once	TRBV18
CASSAARLNTEAFF	TGCGCCAGCAGTGCTGCCAGGCTGAACACTGAAGCTTTCTTT	TRBJ1-1	NA	once	TRBV10-1
CASSEGALNTEAFF	TGTGCCAGTAGTGAAGGGGCACTGAACACTGAAGCTTTCTTT	TRBJ1-1	NA	NA	TRBV19
CASSPGQGGHQPQHF	TGTGCCAGCAGCCCCGGACAGGGGGGTCATCAGCCCCAGCATTTT	TRBJ1-5	TRBD1	few	TRBV7-2
CASKKDLDGYTF	TGTGCCAGCAAAAAGGACTTGGATGGCTACACCTTC	TRBJ1-2	NA	NA	TRBV2
CASSEDVSSAAGGSYNEQFF	TGTGCCAGCAGTGAAGACGTCAGCTCAGCGGCGGGGGGCTCCTACAATGAGCAGTTCTTC	TRBJ2-1	TRBD2	NA	TRBV6-1
CATRTGRTDTQYF	TGTGCCACGAGGACAGGGCGCACAGATACGCAGTATTTT	TRBJ2-3	TRBD1	NA	TRBV24-1
CASKMGPNYGYTF	TGTGCCAGTAAAATGGGGCCTAACTATGGCTACACCTTC	TRBJ1-2	NA	NA	TRBV19